One sample yielded the 15 T cell receptor beta chains listed below, sequenced in a study of blood T cell repertoires in COVID-19. Repertoires were generated with immunoSEQ multiplex PCR, while TCRdb's copy carries only in-frame clones and drops some. Among under 250,000 clones listed, 84% were seen once. Specimen: peripheral blood. The receptors were sampled from a man over 45 with active or convalescent COVID-19.

CDR3: CASSSTSGVYNEQFF. CDR3 DNA sequence: TGTGCCAGTTCGTCGACTAGCGGGGTATACAATGAGCAGTTCTTC. V is TRBV19 and J is TRBJ2-1; 11 bases are shared with TRBD2. CDR1 and CDR2 from the germline V gene are LNHDA and SQIVND (reference sequence). The CDR3 loop spans 15 amino acids. V trimming: 8 bases; J trimming: 4 bases; junction bases outside the gene matches: 7.

This chain links TRBV7-9 with TRBJ2-7; 8 nucleotides agree with TRBD1. Trimming cost V 1 base and J 2 bases; bases outside gene matches: 10. The germline CDR1 and CDR2 sequences are SEHNR and FQNEAQ (reference sequence). This CDR3 region has 17 residues. CDR3 region: CASSLGDRRPLPYEQYF. CDR3 coding DNA: TGTGCCAGCAGCTTAGGGGACAGGCGGCCTCTTCCCTACGAGCAGTACTTC.

This sequence joins TRBV28 and TRBJ1-5, with D possibly matching TRBD1 (6 bases). Germline CDR1 and CDR2: MDHEN and SYDVKM. This CDR3 is built from 14 residues. Between the trimmed V and J ends, which lost 5 bases and 0 bases, there was a span of 8 bases. CDR3 sequence (DNA): TGTGCCAGCAGTGTAGGGGGTAGCAATCAGCCCCAGCATTTT. Its protein product is CASSVGGSNQPQHF.

This chain joins TRBV4-2 and TRBJ2-2; 9 bases line up with TRBD2. The CDR3 is made up of 14 amino acids. The V and J ends lost 2 bases and 6 bases, in that order; junction bases with no gene match: 1. Germline loops: CDR1 LGHNA, CDR2 YNFKEQ. Written as DNA, the CDR3 is TGTGCCAGCAGCCAAAAGCGGGGGGCCGGGGAGCTGTTTTTT. This gives the protein CASSQKRGAGELFF.

The J gene is TRBJ2-1, the V gene TRBV4-1, with 8 bases aligning to TRBD2. Trimming removed 4 bases from V and 5 bases from J; junction bases left unmatched: 10. Per germline, CDR1 MGHRA and CDR2 YSYEKL. The CDR3 loop spans 16 amino acids. In nucleotides, the CDR3 is TGCGCCAGCAGCCTCTTGGGGCTAGCGGGCCACAATGAGCAGTTCTTC. As protein: CASSLLGLAGHNEQFF.

The V gene is TRBV2, the J gene TRBJ1-2, with D maybe TRBD1 (6 bases). This CDR3 comprises 14 residues. CDR1 is SNHLY, CDR2 FYNNEI, per germline. V was shortened by 2 bases and J by 5 bases, with 12 bases between the two germline ends. CDR3 in DNA: TGTGCCAGCAGTGAATTGCAGGGGCGATATGGCTACACCTTC. It translates to CASSELQGRYGYTF.

This clone was seen a few times. The chain uses TRBV5-1 and TRBJ2-7, with D perhaps TRBD2 (6 bases). V was trimmed by 0 bases and J by 6 bases, leaving 13 bases between them. The CDR3 totals 14 residues. The V gene's germline CDR1 is SGHRS and CDR2 YFSETQ. The CDR3 here is CASSLASLGGEQYF. In DNA, the CDR3 is TGCGCCAGCAGCTTGGCCTCCCTGGGGGGCGAGCAGTACTTC.

The rearrangement uses TRBV19 and TRBJ2-2; TRBD1 might be the D (5 bases). V shed 0 bases and J shed 4 bases, with 6 bases lying between them. CDR3 length: 14 amino acids. Germline loops: CDR1 LNHDA, CDR2 SQIVND (reference sequence). The CDR3 DNA sequence: TGTGCCAGTAGTATAGAAAGGGGCACCGGGGAGCTGTTTTTT. It specifies CASSIERGTGELFF.

The rearrangement uses TRBV30 and TRBJ1-3; D is unclear. CDR1 is GTSNPN, CDR2 SVGIG, per germline (reference sequence). This CDR3 comprises 15 residues. V lost 0 bases, J lost 0 bases, and 9 bases lay in between. The CDR3: CAWSVESFSGNTIYF. The CDR3 nucleotides are TGTGCCTGGAGTGTAGAGAGTTTCTCTGGAAACACCATATATTTT.

The chain combines TRBV7-8 with TRBJ2-1, with 13 nucleotides matching TRBD2. Trimming took 5 bases from V and 7 from J; bases not matched to a gene: 11. This CDR3 spans 17 amino acids. The germline V gene encodes CDR1 SGHVS and CDR2 FQNEAQ. In nucleotides, the CDR3 is TGTGCCAGCAGCGCCCGACTAGCGGGGGGCCTGGGGAATGAGCAGTTCTTC. It specifies CASSARLAGGLGNEQFF.

The chain couples TRBV5-1 to TRBJ2-1; D remains unclear. Germline CDR1 and CDR2: SGHRS and YFSETQ. The CDR3 is 14 amino acids. V dropped 0 bases and J dropped 6 bases, with 10 bases sitting between them. CDR3 bases: TGCGCCAGCAGCTTGGCCGCGAGAACCAATGAGCAGTTCTTC. Protein: CASSLAARTNEQFF.

This clone was seen a single time. The chain uses TRBV10-3 and TRBJ1-2; D might be TRBD1 (5 bases). CDR1 is ENHRY, CDR2 SYGVKD, per germline. The V end was cut by 0 bases, the J end by 2 bases, with 7 bases between. The CDR3 loop spans 14 amino acids. The CDR3 nucleotides read TGTGCCATCAGTGAGTCGAGACAGAACTATGGCTACACCTTC. Residues: CAISESRQNYGYTF.

V and J are TRBV7-8 and TRBJ1-1, with 8 bases lining up with TRBD1. The CDR3 is made up of 15 amino acids. V shed 5 bases, J shed 2 bases, and the junction held 7 bases outside the gene matches. Germline V gene sequence: CDR1 SGHVS, CDR2 FQNEAQ. CDR3 nucleotide sequence: TGTGCCAGCAGCGTCACAGGGGGGGGAAACACTGAAGCTTTCTTT. Its protein is CASSVTGGGNTEAFF.

The gene calls are TRBV9 and TRBJ2-7; 10 nucleotides align to TRBD1. Germline trimming cut 4 bases from V and 6 bases from J; bases unmatched to any gene: 10. CDR1 and CDR2 from the germline V gene are SGDLS and YYNGEE. The CDR3 is 15 residues long. In DNA, the CDR3 is TGTGCCAGCAGCCTTGGACAGGGGGAGTTCGGCGAGCAGTACTTC. It encodes CASSLGQGEFGEQYF. Combining the CDR3 with reference TRBV9 and TRBJ2-7 gives the whole variable domain DSGVTQTPKHLITATGQRVTLRCSPRSGDLSVYWYQQSLDQGLQFLIQYYNGEERAKGNILERFSAQQFPDLHSELNLSSLELGDSALYFCASSLGQGEFGEQYFGPGTRLTVT.

The chain recombines TRBV24-1 with TRBJ1-2; D unclear. Trimming removed 2 bases at V and 2 bases at J, with 8 bases between. Germline V gene data show CDR1 as KGHDR and CDR2 as SFDVKD. The CDR3 sequence is 14 residues long. CDR3 bases: TGTGCCACCAGTGATTCGCCTCAGAACTATGGCTACACCTTC. Protein: CATSDSPQNYGYTF.